This passage covers 28 T cell receptor beta chains from one sample sequenced in a study of blood T cell repertoires in COVID-19. Clones were sequenced by immunoSEQ multiplex PCR, and TCRdb holds only the in-frame ones, with some missing. Of 100,000 to 150,000 clones listed, approximately 80% are singletons. Sequences were obtained from peripheral blood. These receptors came from a man aged 35 to 55 with active or convalescent COVID-19.

J is TRBJ1-1 and V is TRBV19; D is unresolved. The germline V and J ends were trimmed by 6 bases and 1 base, with 9 bases remaining between them. The CDR3 sequence is 13 residues long. The germline V gene has CDR1 LNHDA and CDR2 SQIVND (reference sequence). CDR3 sequence reads: CASRTLENTEAFF. In nucleotides, the CDR3 is TGTGCCAGTAGGACACTTGAGAACACTGAAGCTTTCTTT.

This clone has just one count. The chain combines TRBV12-5 with TRBJ2-1; 9 bases match TRBD1. The CDR3 length is 17 residues. CDR1 and CDR2 from the germline V gene are LGHNT and FRNRAP. The V gene end was trimmed by 4 bases and the J gene end by 4 bases; junction bases not matched to a gene: 11. The CDR3: CASGSRPTGGGYNEQFF. The CDR3 region has the DNA TGTGCTAGTGGTTCCAGACCCACAGGGGGCGGGTACAATGAGCAGTTCTTC. The variable domain in full, with the rest retrieved from reference TRBV12-5 and TRBJ2-1, is DARVTQTPRHKVTEMGQEVTMRCQPILGHNTVFWYRQTMMQGLELLAYFRNRAPLDDSGMPKDRFSAEMPDATLATLKIQPSEPRDSAVYFCASGSRPTGGGYNEQFFGPGTRLTVL.

The rearrangement links TRBV6-2 or TRBV6-3 to TRBJ1-5, with D perhaps matching TRBD1 (5 bases). The CDR3 extends over 16 amino acids. In germline, CDR1 is MNHEY, CDR2 SVGEGT. Trimming pared 0 bases from V and 6 bases from J, leaving 15 bases between. In DNA, the CDR3 is TGTGCCAGCAGTTACTCGGCCCAGGAAAGGGGTCAGCCCCAGCATTTT. This sequence encodes CASSYSAQERGQPQHF.

V and J are TRBV7-2 and TRBJ2-7; 8 positions match TRBD1. With V trimmed by 5 bases and J by 3 bases, 6 bases remained unmatched. Germline V gene data show CDR1 as SGHTA and CDR2 as FQGNSA. The CDR3 is made up of 14 amino acids. The CDR3 DNA reads as TGTGCCAGCAGCCTAGACAGGGGAGACTACGAGCAGTACTTC. Translation: CASSLDRGDYEQYF.

This clone was seen just once. The chain joins TRBV6-6 to TRBJ1-3, with a weak D call TRBD1 (6 bases). The CDR3 consists of 14 residues. Germline values: CDR1 MNHNY, CDR2 SVGAGI (reference sequence). The ends were cut back, 6 bases at V and 4 bases at J, with 13 bases in the middle. CDR3 residues: CASSSDRTGNTIYF. DNA for the CDR3: TGTGCCAGCAGCAGTGACAGGACGGGAAACACCATATATTTT.

The chain has TRBV5-4 and TRBJ1-5; no firm D call. The CDR3 consists of 15 residues. Germline values: CDR1 SGHNT, CDR2 YYREEE (reference sequence). V lost 10 bases and J lost 0, with 17 bases in between. CDR3 DNA sequence: TGTGCCTACGGTCGGGCGGGCTATAGCAATCAGCCCCAGCATTTT. It codes for CAYGRAGYSNQPQHF. The variable domain in full, with the rest retrieved from reference TRBV5-4 and TRBJ1-5, is ETGVTQSPTHLIKTRGQQVTLRCSSQSGHNTVSWYQQALGQGPQFIFQYYREEENGRGNFPPRFSGLQFPNYSSELNVNALELDDSALYLCAYGRAGYSNQPQHFGDGTRLSIL.

The gene calls are TRBV5-1 and TRBJ2-3, with 11 bases lining up with TRBD2. The CDR3 contains 18 residues. Germline CDR1 reads SGHRS; CDR2 reads YFSETQ. The V segment lost 0 bases and the J segment 4 bases; nucleotides outside the gene matches: 10. The CDR3 bases are TGCGCCAGCAGCTTGGCCATAGCGGGAGGGCTCGGGGCAGATACGCAGTATTTT. It translates to CASSLAIAGGLGADTQYF. Supplemented by reference TRBV5-1 and TRBJ2-3, the full variable domain reads KAGVTQTPRYLIKTRGQQVTLSCSPISGHRSVSWYQQTPGQGLQFLFEYFSETQRNKGNFPGRFSGRQFSNSRSEMNVSTLELGDSALYLCASSLAIAGGLGADTQYFGPGTRLTVL.

This clone was detected only a few times. The rearrangement joins TRBV5-1 to TRBJ1-2; a possible D gene is TRBD1 (5 bases). There are 16 residues in the CDR3. The germline CDR1 and CDR2 sequences are SGHRS and YFSETQ. Between the trimmed V and J ends, which lost 4 bases and 8 bases, there was a span of 24 bases. CDR3 loop: CASSPEGGGDLWGYTF. CDR3 DNA: TGCGCCAGCAGCCCGGAGGGAGGAGGGGACCTATGGGGCTACACCTTC.

This chain connects TRBV10-3 to TRBJ1-1; perhaps TRBD1 as D (5 bases). V lost 8 bases and J 1 base, leaving 11 bases between the germline ends. CDR1 is ENHRY, CDR2 SYGVKD, per germline. This CDR3 spans 13 amino acids. CDR3 bases: TGTGCCATCTCGTCGGGGGGGAACACTGAAGCTTTCTTT. Translated: CAISSGGNTEAFF.

The chain links TRBV30 to TRBJ2-2, with D perhaps matching TRBD1 (6 bases). The CDR3 runs 13 residues. Trimming shortened V by 2 bases and J by 6 bases, and 10 bases separated the two germline ends. Germline CDR1 GTSNPN, CDR2 SVGIG (reference sequence). The CDR3 sequence: CAWSYPGAGELFF. The CDR3 nucleotides are TGTGCCTGGAGTTATCCAGGGGCCGGGGAGCTGTTTTTT.

This clone was detected once. The chain combines TRBV28 with TRBJ2-7; 8 bases line up with TRBD2. This CDR3 is built from 15 residues. V trimming: 8 bases; J trimming: 3 bases; junction bases outside the gene matches: 12. The germline gives CDR1 MDHEN, CDR2 SYDVKM. In nucleotides, the CDR3 is TGTGCCAGCGGGCCCCCGGGGGGGCTGCACTACGAGCAGTACTTC. Translated: CASGPPGGLHYEQYF.

Here the CDR3 DNA reads TGTGCCAGCAGCCAAGATCAGGGGACAATGATTCAGCCCCAGCATTTT. Residues: CASSQDQGTMIQPQHF. The chain joins TRBV3-1 (or the pseudogene TRBV3-2) to TRBJ1-5, with D maybe TRBD1 (6 bases). The CDR3 sequence is 16 residues long. CDR1 is LGHDT and CDR2 is YNNKEL in the germline V gene (reference sequence). Trimming removed 0 bases at V and 6 bases at J, with 15 bases between.

This clone was observed many times. V usage is TRBV24-1 and J usage is TRBJ2-3, with a tentative D call TRBD1 (6 bases). The V end lost 3 bases, the J end lost 4 bases, and 10 bases lay between the germline ends. The CDR3 has 14 residues. CDR1 and CDR2 from the germline V gene are KGHDR and SFDVKD. The CDR3 DNA follows: TGTGCCACCAGTGATCCTCGACAGGCAGATACGCAGTATTTT. Residues: CATSDPRQADTQYF.

The chain employs TRBV11-1 and TRBJ2-1; 13 bases line up with TRBD2. The germline V gene encodes CDR1 SGHAT and CDR2 FQDESV (reference sequence). This CDR3 has 15 amino acids. The V gene end was trimmed by 5 bases and the J gene end by 3 bases; junction bases not matched to a gene: 1. This chain's CDR3 is CASSRTSGGYNEQFF. In DNA form, the CDR3 reads TGTGCCAGCAGCCGGACTAGCGGGGGCTACAATGAGCAGTTCTTC.

The chain carries TRBV5-1 and TRBJ2-3; maybe TRBD2 (7 bases). Germline loops: CDR1 SGHRS, CDR2 YFSETQ. Trimming cost V 0 bases and J 10 bases, with 21 bases left between them. The CDR3 length is 16 residues. CDR3 DNA: TGCGCCAGCAGCTTGGCCGGGGGGCGGGAGAACCCCCCGCAGTATTTT. It codes for CASSLAGGRENPPQYF.

This clone was detected a few times. The chain has TRBV9 and TRBJ2-1; 11 bases map to TRBD1. Losses at the gene ends were 4 bases for V and 1 base for J; bases not matched to a gene: 4. This CDR3 region has 16 residues. The germline gives CDR1 SGDLS, CDR2 YYNGEE. The CDR3 protein is CASSLGTGGSYNEQFF. In DNA form, the CDR3 reads TGTGCCAGCAGCCTAGGGACAGGGGGTTCCTACAATGAGCAGTTCTTC.

The gene calls are TRBV29-1 and TRBJ1-2; D is perhaps TRBD1 (5 bases). Germline-derived CDR1 and CDR2 are SQVTM and ANQGSEA. Trimming stripped 7 bases from V and 8 bases from J, with 11 bases between. This CDR3 has 10 residues. CDR3 coding DNA: TGCAGCGCCTTTAGGGGCGGCTACACCTTC. This gives the protein CSAFRGGYTF.

This chain connects TRBV6-6 to TRBJ1-5, with unresolved D. V gave up 2 bases and J gave up 7 bases, with 12 bases separating them. The CDR3 loop spans 14 amino acids. Germline-derived CDR1 and CDR2 are MNHNY and SVGAGI (reference sequence). CDR3 sequence (DNA): TGTGCCAGCAGTTACCCGGGAATAAACCAGCCCCAGCATTTT. Its translation is CASSYPGINQPQHF.

The CDR3 sequence: CASSQVRAGQHNSPLHF. In nucleotides, the CDR3 is TGCGCCAGCAGCCAGGTCCGTGCGGGACAGCATAATTCACCCCTCCACTTT. The chain couples TRBV4-1 to TRBJ1-6; 7 nucleotides match TRBD1. This CDR3 has 17 amino acids. V lost 3 bases and J lost 5; bases outside the gene matches: 10. The V gene's germline CDR1 is MGHRA and CDR2 YSYEKL.

The chain combines TRBV20-1 with TRBJ1-1; D perhaps matches TRBD1 (5 bases). This CDR3 is 12 amino acids long. Germline V gives CDR1 DFQATT, CDR2 SNEGSKA (reference sequence). V lost 6 bases to trimming and J lost 7 bases, with 15 bases between them. The DNA of the CDR3 is TGCAGTGCAAGTGACGGGGGTGGTGAAGCTTTCTTT. It encodes CSASDGGGEAFF.

This clone was detected only a few times. This sequence joins TRBV5-4 and TRBJ2-3; D might be TRBD2 (6 bases). The CDR3 has 14 residues. Trimming left V 3 bases short and J 0 bases short, with 8 bases between. CDR1 is SGHNT, CDR2 YYREEE, per germline (reference sequence). CDR3 in amino acids: CASSSRDSTDTQYF. The CDR3 DNA is TGTGCCAGCAGCTCGCGGGACAGCACAGATACGCAGTATTTT.

The V and J genes are TRBV3-1 (or the pseudogene TRBV3-2) and TRBJ2-1, with 9 bases that match TRBD1. In germline, CDR1 is LGHDT, CDR2 YNNKEL (reference sequence). The V gene end was trimmed by 2 bases and the J gene end by 8 bases; junction bases not matched to a gene: 4. The CDR3 is 14 amino acids. The CDR3 region is CASSQPGQGDEQFF. The CDR3 bases are TGTGCCAGCAGCCAACCGGGACAGGGCGATGAGCAGTTCTTC.

The chain recombines TRBV11-3 with TRBJ1-5; D gene uncertain. The germline V gene has CDR1 SGHNT and CDR2 YENEEA. The CDR3 is 15 residues long. Trimming took 5 bases from V and 6 from J, leaving 17 bases between them. CDR3 residues: CASSPGSEAGQPQHF. CDR3 coding DNA: TGTGCCAGCAGCCCCGGGAGCGAGGCGGGTCAGCCCCAGCATTTT.

The chain joins TRBV11-2 to TRBJ1-1; 9 bases line up with TRBD1. This CDR3 is built from 16 residues. Germline assignment: CDR1 SGHAT and CDR2 FQNNGV. V trimming: 6 bases; J trimming: 1 base; junction bases outside the gene matches: 9. The CDR3 loop is CASREGRGQGNTEAFF. The CDR3 bases are TGTGCCAGCAGGGAGGGTCGGGGACAGGGGAACACTGAAGCTTTCTTT.

This chain connects TRBV6-5 to TRBJ1-1, with TRBD1 matching over 10 bases. V was clipped by 9 bases and J by 12 bases; unmatched bases: 16. Germline CDR1 is MNHEY and CDR2 is SVGAGI. The CDR3 is 14 amino acids. The CDR3 spells CASTGQGRTRGTFF. The CDR3 DNA follows: TGTGCCAGTACGGGACAGGGGAGAACCCGAGGAACTTTCTTT.

The chain has TRBV7-9 and TRBJ1-2; D is ambiguous. The CDR3 length is 13 residues. Per germline, CDR1 SEHNR and CDR2 FQNEAQ (reference sequence). V was pared by 3 bases and J by 6 bases, with 11 bases between. The CDR3, as DNA: TGTGCCAGCAGCTTTTCATCGGCGGATGGCTACACCTTC. Protein product: CASSFSSADGYTF.

This clone was found a few times. CDR3 DNA: TGCGCCAGCAGCCAAGATTATGGCCACAATGAGCAGTTCTTC. Its protein is CASSQDYGHNEQFF. The V gene is TRBV4-3, the J gene TRBJ2-1; no clear D gene. This CDR3 has 14 residues. The V gene's germline CDR1 is LGHNA and CDR2 YSLEER. The ends were cut back, 0 bases at V and 5 bases at J, with 8 bases in the middle.

The CDR3 coding sequence is TGTGCCTGGAGAGGGCTAGCAGGAGGTGAGCAGTTCTTC. Protein: CAWRGLAGGEQFF. The genes are TRBV30 and TRBJ2-1; possible D gene TRBD2, 5 bases. Germline loops: CDR1 GTSNPN, CDR2 SVGIG (reference sequence). Deletions cut 3 bases from V and 9 bases from J, with 15 bases between. CDR3 length: 13 amino acids.